What follows are 11 T cell receptor beta chains derived from one specimen sequenced in a study of shared clonotypes between healthy human individuals. Only in-frame clones appear in the TCRdb table, and some are missing; sequencing was by immunoSEQ multiplex PCR. The top ten clones hold approximately 0.11% of a sample with around 560,000 clones, approximately 95% of them seen once. CD8 cells classed as naive were CD45RO-negative and positively selected for CCR7, excluding terminally differentiated effector memory CD45RA+ cells. Sequencing was carried out using naive CD8+ T cells sorted from blood. These receptor sequences come from a woman between 25 and 40 years old in good health.

The rearrangement uses TRBV15 and TRBJ1-2; tentatively, D is TRBD1 (5 bases). CDR3 size: 12 residues. The V gene lost 9 bases and the J gene lost 3 bases, with 11 bases spanning the gap. Germline V gene data show CDR1 as LNHNV and CDR2 as YYDKDF (reference sequence). The CDR3 DNA sequence: TGTGCCACTAAGGGGATCCACTATGGCTACACCTTC. It encodes CATKGIHYGYTF.

This clone was recorded only once. The chain couples TRBV7-8 to TRBJ2-7; 9 bases agree with TRBD1. CDR1 is SGHVS and CDR2 is FQNEAQ in the germline V gene. The ends lost 5 bases at V and 0 bases at J; junction bases unmatched: 5. The CDR3 loop spans 15 amino acids. The CDR3 loop is CASSKPGQGSYEQYF. In nucleotides, the CDR3 is TGTGCCAGCAGCAAACCGGGACAGGGCTCCTACGAGCAGTACTTC.

The J gene is TRBJ2-2, the V gene TRBV13; D not resolved. This CDR3 is built from 12 residues. V lost 1 base and J 7 bases, leaving 4 bases between the germline ends. Germline lookup yields CDR1 PRHDT and CDR2 FYEKMQ (reference sequence). CDR3 sequence: CASSLAVGELFF. CDR3 DNA: TGTGCCAGCAGCTTAGCGGTCGGGGAGCTGTTTTTT.

The chain combines TRBV13 with TRBJ2-2; TRBD2 matches 13 bases. Germline V CDR1 and CDR2: PRHDT, FYEKMQ (reference sequence). J gave up 3 bases and V 5 bases, and 3 bases lay outside the gene matches. The CDR3 extends over 16 amino acids. In DNA form, the CDR3 reads TGTGCCAGCAGCCAGGGACTAGCGGGATACACCGGGGAGCTGTTTTTT. It yields the protein CASSQGLAGYTGELFF.

The V call is TRBV27, the J call TRBJ1-5; possibly TRBD1 for D (6 bases). CDR3 length equals 14 residues. The germline gives CDR1 MNHEY, CDR2 SMNVEV (reference sequence). V lost 2 bases and J lost 7, with 12 bases in between. The CDR3 DNA sequence: TGTGCCAGCAGTTTAGCAGGGGTTAACCAGCCCCAGCATTTT. This sequence encodes CASSLAGVNQPQHF.

This chain connects TRBV5-6 to TRBJ1-1; 8 bases fit TRBD1. The J segment lost 0 bases and the V segment lost 2 bases, leaving 6 bases of the junction unmatched. The CDR3 runs 16 residues. Germline V lookup: CDR1 SGHDT, CDR2 YYEEEE. Here the CDR3 DNA reads TGTGCCAGCAGCTTTCAGGGGGCGATTCTGAACACTGAAGCTTTCTTT. Protein sequence: CASSFQGAILNTEAFF.

V gene TRBV4-1 combines with J gene TRBJ2-1; D gene unclear. CDR1 is MGHRA and CDR2 is YSYEKL in the germline V gene. The CDR3 runs to 17 residues. The V and J ends lost 1 base and 4 bases respectively, with 17 bases between them. CDR3 in amino acids: CASSQVWKLGNYNEQFF. The CDR3 DNA follows: TGCGCCAGCAGCCAAGTGTGGAAACTGGGGAATTACAATGAGCAGTTCTTC.

This chain joins TRBV19 and TRBJ2-1, with TRBD1 identical over 7 bases. The CDR3 totals 17 residues. V dropped 1 base and J dropped 8; count of bases not matched to a gene: 14. Germline assignment: CDR1 LNHDA and CDR2 SQIVND (reference sequence). CDR3 sequence: CASSIAPTGWGTDEQFF. In DNA form, the CDR3 reads TGTGCCAGTAGTATAGCTCCGACAGGGTGGGGAACGGATGAGCAGTTCTTC.

The chain carries TRBV29-1 and TRBJ2-7; D tentatively fits TRBD1 or TRBD2 (6 bases each). Between the trimmed V and J ends, which lost 4 bases and 2 bases, there was a span of 12 bases. The germline V gene has CDR1 SQVTM and CDR2 ANQGSEA. CDR3 length: 13 residues. The CDR3: CSVGVGGPYEQYF. CDR3 nucleotides: TGCAGCGTTGGGGTGGGGGGCCCCTACGAGCAGTACTTC.

This clone was observed a single time. V gene TRBV6-5 combines with J gene TRBJ1-2; D possibly corresponds to TRBD1 (5 bases). Germline V gene data show CDR1 as MNHEY and CDR2 as SVGAGI. Trimming took 2 bases from V and 13 from J, leaving 23 bases between them. CDR3 length: 15 amino acids. This chain's CDR3 is CASSYTPSPGREGTF. CDR3 nucleotide sequence: TGTGCCAGCAGTTACACGCCCTCGCCCGGCAGGGAAGGCACCTTC.

This clone has just one count. The rearrangement joins TRBV27 to TRBJ2-7, with 9 positions matching TRBD1. The CDR3 has 15 amino acids. Trimming took 3 bases from V and 5 from J; bases not matched to a gene: 8. CDR1 and CDR2 from the germline V gene are MNHEY and SMNVEV (reference sequence). CDR3 nucleotide sequence: TGTGCCAGCAGTTTGGCCACAGGGGGCCAGGACGAGCAGTACTTC. It yields the protein CASSLATGGQDEQYF.